The 17 T cell receptor beta chains in this list originate from one sample, sequenced in a study of Graves' ophthalmopathy and Graves' hyperthyroidism. Amplification targeted the TCR beta CDR3 regions, with RNA transcripts as the source material. Following a first-round RT-PCR that used HTBI primers, a second-round multiplex PCR was carried out. Using its own MiXCR run on the multiplex PCR reads, TCRdb lists one record per CDR3 protein. Counted here are over a million distinct CDR3 sequences, 36% occurring once; the ten biggest clones make up over 8.5%. Material for sequencing was peripheral blood or thyroid tissue (not recorded which). The receptors were gathered from an adult man with Graves' hyperthyroidism.

Here the CDR3 reads CSVGPGWQQETQYF. The CDR3 DNA reads as TGCAGCGTTGGCCCCGGTTGGCAGCAAGAGACCCAGTACTTC. The V gene is TRBV29-1, the J gene TRBJ2-5; D remains ambiguous. The germline V gene encodes CDR1 SQVTM and CDR2 ANQGSEA. CDR3 size: 14 residues. V shed 4 bases and J shed 2 bases, with 14 bases lying between them.

The rearrangement uses TRBV5-6 and TRBJ2-5; the match to TRBD2 covers 12 bases. The CDR3 sequence is 16 residues long. In germline, CDR1 is SGHDT, CDR2 YYEEEE. V was pared by 0 bases and J by 5 bases, with 5 bases of the junction left unmatched. CDR3 DNA sequence: TGTGCCAGCAGCTTGGTAGCTAGCGGGGGGGCCGAGACCCAGTACTTC. Translating gives CASSLVASGGAETQYF.

In the case of this clonotype: With a much larger clone just one base away, this may be a read error. The genes are TRBV9 and TRBJ2-7, with 7 bases fitting TRBD1. This CDR3 is 12 amino acids long. J was trimmed by 6 bases and V by 3 bases; bases with no gene match: 3. Germline lookup yields CDR1 SGDLS and CDR2 YYNGEE. The CDR3 nucleotides are TGTGCCAGCAGCGACGACAGGGTCGAGCAGTACTTC. This sequence encodes CASSDDRVEQYF.

This clonotype was picked up many times. The V gene is TRBV15, the J gene TRBJ2-7; tentative D call: TRBD1 (6 bases). Germline CDR1 LNHNV, CDR2 YYDKDF (reference sequence). This CDR3 is built from 14 residues. The germline V and J ends were trimmed by 3 bases and 2 bases, with 11 bases remaining between them. CDR3 sequence reads: CATSSQGLTYEQYF. CDR3 in DNA: TGTGCCACCAGCAGTCAGGGGCTCACCTACGAGCAGTACTTC.

Notes on this clonotype: Being one base from a much bigger clone, this may be a read error. In this CDR3 the conserved last residue, phenylalanine or tryptophan, is missing, so a read error is likely. The chain links TRBV6-6 to TRBJ1-2, with D tentatively TRBD1 (6 bases). The germline V and J ends were trimmed by 6 bases and 3 bases, with 11 bases remaining between them. The CDR3 is 13 residues long. The germline V gene has CDR1 MNHNY and CDR2 SVGAGI (reference sequence). The CDR3 DNA reads TGTGCCAGCAGCCAACAGGGATACTATGGCTACACCTTG. It is translated as CASSQQGYYGYTL.

The chain uses TRBV29-1 and TRBJ2-5; the D gene is possibly TRBD2 (6 bases). This CDR3 has 13 residues. Germline CDR1 reads SQVTM; CDR2 reads ANQGSEA. Between the trimmed V and J ends, which lost 4 bases and 7 bases, there was a span of 16 bases. The CDR3 loop reads CSVVQGDGGTQYF. The CDR3 DNA reads as TGCAGCGTTGTGCAGGGTGACGGGGGGACCCAGTACTTC.

This clonotype appeared a few times. The rearrangement links TRBV29-1 to TRBJ1-1; 7 bases match TRBD1. CDR1 and CDR2 from the germline V gene are SQVTM and ANQGSEA. V dropped 7 bases and J dropped 4; count of bases not matched to a gene: 6. The CDR3 spans 12 residues. DNA for the CDR3: TGCAGCGCGACCAGGGGGGGCACTGAAGCTTTCTTT. Encoded protein: CSATRGGTEAFF.

Many counts were recorded for this clonotype. This sequence joins TRBV11-2 and TRBJ2-7; either TRBD1 or TRBD2 may fit D (5 bases each). CDR1 is SGHAT and CDR2 is FQNNGV in the germline V gene. The V end lost 1 base, the J end lost 9 bases, and 10 bases lay between the germline ends. CDR3 length: 12 residues. Here the CDR3 reads CASSLGQGVQYF. The CDR3 DNA reads TGTGCCAGCAGCTTAGGGCAGGGAGTGCAGTACTTC.

This clonotype appeared many times. The CDR3 is CASSRQSDYEQYF. CDR3 nucleotides: TGTGCCAGCAGTAGACAGAGCGACTACGAGCAGTACTTC. The J gene is TRBJ2-7, the V gene TRBV6-6; possible D gene TRBD1, 5 bases. V shed 5 bases and J shed 3 bases, with 11 bases lying between them. This CDR3 is built from 13 residues. Germline assignment: CDR1 MNHNY and CDR2 SVGAGI (reference sequence).

A remark on this clonotype: This sequence may be a read error, since a much larger clone differs from it by one base. V usage is TRBV15 and J usage is TRBJ2-7, with D unresolved. Germline CDR1 reads LNHNV; CDR2 reads YYDKDF (reference sequence). The CDR3 runs 11 residues. CDR3 in amino acids: CATSITGEQHF. In nucleotides, the CDR3 is TGTGCCACCAGCATCACCGGCGAGCAGCACTTC.

Many counts were recorded for this clonotype. V gene TRBV2 combines with J gene TRBJ2-2; 7 bases line up with TRBD2. Per the germline V gene, CDR1 is SNHLY and CDR2 is FYNNEI. The junction had 8 bases not matched to a gene; V was cut back by 3 bases and J by 7 bases. This CDR3 has 15 amino acids. DNA for the CDR3: TGTGCCAGCAGTGATTCGCGGGAGAGCTACGGGGAGCTGTTTTTT. Translated: CASSDSRESYGELFF.

On this clonotype itself: A junction end diverges from the germline sequence, so it may reflect a read error. The genes are TRBV7-9 and TRBJ2-7; D is perhaps TRBD1 (6 bases). Germline V lookup: CDR1 SEHNR, CDR2 FQNEAQ (reference sequence). The CDR3 loop spans 16 amino acids. The DNA for the CDR3 is TGTGCCAGCAGAGCCGACAGAAGGACAGAGTCCTACAAGCAGTACTTC. Residues: CASRADRRTESYKQYF. Variable domain in full (rest from reference TRBV7-9 and TRBJ2-7): DTGVSQNPRHKITKRGQNVTFRCDPISEHNRLYWYRQTLGQGPEFLTYFQNEAQLEKSRLLSDRFSAERPKGSFSTLEIQRTEQGDSAMYLCASRADRRTESYKQYFGPGTRLTVT.

This clonotype has ten or more counts. The chain has TRBV12-3 or TRBV12-4 and TRBJ2-7; 12 positions agree with TRBD2. V lost 6 bases and J lost 3; bases outside the gene matches: 6. This CDR3 is 15 amino acids long. The CDR3 loop is CASRRTSGESYEQYF. The CDR3, as DNA: TGTGCCAGCAGACGGACTAGCGGGGAAAGCTACGAGCAGTACTTC.

This clonotype was counted at least ten times. This chain links TRBV2 with TRBJ2-7, with D perhaps given as TRBD1 or TRBD2 (6 bases each). The V gene lost 7 bases and the J gene lost 5 bases, with 21 bases spanning the gap. CDR3 length: 15 amino acids. Germline CDR1 and CDR2: SNHLY and FYNNEI. CDR3 region: CASIQGGLERDEQYF. Here the CDR3 DNA reads TGTGCCAGCATTCAAGGGGGACTGGAGAGAGACGAGCAGTACTTC. The variable domain in full, with the rest retrieved from reference TRBV2 and TRBJ2-7, is EPEVTQTPSHQVTQMGQEVILRCVPISNHLYFYWYRQILGQKVEFLVSFYNNEISEKSEIFDDQFSVERPDGSNFTLKIRSTKLEDSAMYFCASIQGGLERDEQYFGPGTRLTVT.

The V call is TRBV7-2, the J call TRBJ2-7; D perhaps matches TRBD2 (6 bases). Germline CDR1 reads SGHTA; CDR2 reads FQGNSA. CDR3 length: 15 residues. V lost 5 bases and J lost 2, with 16 bases in between. CDR3: CASSTPGGLPYEQYF. DNA of the CDR3: TGTGCCAGCAGCACCCCAGGAGGACTACCCTACGAGCAGTACTTC.

This chain uses TRBV29-1 with TRBJ1-5; 9 bases are a match to TRBD1. Germline V gives CDR1 SQVTM, CDR2 ANQGSEA. The CDR3 extends over 15 amino acids. The ends lost 4 bases at V and 5 bases at J; junction bases unmatched: 9. Here the CDR3 reads CSVVVGTGRYQPQHF. CDR3 nucleotide sequence: TGCAGCGTTGTGGTGGGGACAGGGCGTTATCAGCCCCAGCATTTT.

This clonotype was found many times. V is TRBV4-3 and J is TRBJ2-7; the D is unclear. The CDR3 sequence is 14 residues long. Germline V gene sequence: CDR1 LGHNA, CDR2 YSLEER. V gave up 0 bases and J gave up 1 base, with 7 bases separating them. The CDR3 DNA sequence: TGCGCCAGCAGCCAAGAGGTCGGTTCCTACGAGCAGTACTTC. It is translated as CASSQEVGSYEQYF.